Listed below are T cell receptor beta chains from one sample, sequenced in a study of blood T cell repertoires in COVID-19. Sequenced by immunoSEQ multiplex PCR; TCRdb stores in-frame clones only, minus some. Found here are roughly 350,000 clones, 80% to 95% of them singletons; the top ten hold around a sixth. Sequencing was carried out using PBMCs or T cells enriched from blood (not recorded which). The receptors here all came from a woman aged 25 to 39 who had recovered from COVID-19. The CDR3 runs from the conserved cysteine through the conserved F or W. Fields, in order: J gene, D gene, V gene, clone size, CDR3 protein, CDR3 DNA. D genes are given only for firm matches. Expanded clones are given a class, and other clones once, few, many or no size at all.

TRBJ2-7 . TRBV30 few CAWSVSLDRTYEQYF TGTGCCTGGAGTGTATCGTTAGATCGAACCTACGAGCAGTACTTC
TRBJ2-1 TRBD2 TRBV7-9 . CASSLSPAGGPEQFF TGTGCCAGCAGCTTATCTCCAGCGGGAGGGCCTGAGCAGTTCTTC
TRBJ1-2 . TRBV5-8 . CASSSQGSSNYGYTF TGTGCCAGCAGTAGCCAGGGGTCCTCTAACTATGGCTACACCTTC
TRBJ1-3 TRBD1 TRBV28 . CASSARGHGNTIYF TGTGCCAGCAGTGCCAGGGGGCATGGAAACACCATATATTTT
TRBJ2-2 TRBD1 TRBV24-1 . CATSDPQGTGVSTGELFF TGTGCCACCAGTGACCCCCAAGGGACAGGGGTAAGCACCGGGGAGCTGTTTTTT
TRBJ1-4 TRBD1 TRBV19 . CASRSQGAANEKLFF TGTGCCAGTAGATCCCAGGGGGCGGCTAATGAAAAACTGTTTTTT
TRBJ1-3 . TRBV5-1 . CASSSQATSGNTIYF TGCGCCAGCAGCTCACAGGCGACCTCTGGAAACACCATATATTTT
TRBJ2-1 TRBD2 TRBV5-1 . CASSLGSSGSSIHEQFF TGCGCCAGCAGCTTGGGGTCTAGCGGGAGTTCGATCCATGAGCAGTTCTTC
TRBJ2-3 TRBD2 TRBV5-6 . CASSRPGGPRDTQYF TGTGCCAGCAGCAGGCCGGGGGGGCCAAGAGATACGCAGTATTTT
TRBJ2-7 TRBD2 TRBV5-4 few CASSFGRTSGGSSYEQYF TGTGCCAGCAGCTTCGGGCGGACTAGCGGGGGGTCATCCTACGAGCAGTACTTC
TRBJ1-1 TRBD1 TRBV5-1 . CASSSRQGGTTEAFF TGCGCCAGCAGCTCCAGACAGGGAGGCACCACTGAAGCTTTCTTT
TRBJ2-1 TRBD2 TRBV7-3 . CASSSSGRAYNEQFF TGTGCCAGCAGTTCTAGCGGGAGGGCCTACAATGAGCAGTTCTTC
TRBJ1-1 . TRBV3-1/TRBV3-2 . CASSQGGVTEAFF TGTGCCAGCAGCCAGGGAGGGGTCACTGAAGCTTTCTTT
TRBJ2-5 . TRBV9 . CASSVSGAGAIETQYF TGTGCCAGCAGTGTTTCGGGGGCGGGAGCTATCGAGACCCAGTACTTC
TRBJ1-6 . TRBV1 few CTSSQDQGRTPLHF TGCACCAGCAGCCAAGACCAGGGAAGGACACCCCTCCACTTT
TRBJ1-2 . TRBV5-1 . CASSYPGDATF TGCGCCAGCAGCTACCCTGGAGACGCCACCTTC
TRBJ2-5 TRBD2 TRBV7-7 . CASSFQTREGETQYF TGTGCTAGCAGCTTTCAAACGCGGGAGGGTGAGACCCAGTACTTC
TRBJ2-2 . TRBV25-1 . CASSFDRLTGELFF TGTGCCAGCAGTTTCGACCGACTCACCGGGGAGCTGTTTTTT
TRBJ2-1 TRBD2 TRBV18 . CASSPGTSGVGEQFF TGTGCCAGCTCCCCCGGGACTAGCGGGGTCGGAGAGCAGTTCTTC
TRBJ1-1 . TRBV12-3/TRBV12-4 . CASSFKGPHGAFF TGTGCCAGCAGTTTTAAGGGGCCCCATGGAGCTTTCTTT